These T cell receptor beta chains were read from a single sample in a study of beta chain features in type 1 diabetes. Profiled with immunoSEQ multiplex PCR; TCRdb holds only in-frame clones, not every one. The table shows 150,000 to 200,000 clones, with approximately 8.4% occurring only once. Sequencing input: central memory CD4+ T cells from blood. The source is a woman aged 18-30 years in good health. Both conserved end residues are part of each CDR3.

V | CDR3
TRBV28 | CASSPGTTFYEQYF
TRBV6-5 | CASSYSLGREQYF
TRBV12-5 | CASGFTEDQPQHF
TRBV25-1 | CASDGQGKRGQYF
TRBV7-9 | CASSQSGYTGELFF
TRBV7-9 | CASSLLAGGEAQYF
TRBV2 | CASSVTAAGQPQHF
TRBV7-2 | CASSSYVGQGYNEQFF
TRBV4-2 | CASSQGDSSYEQYF
TRBV6-5 | CASSYGRANGELFF
TRBV18 | CASSPSKGVSYGYTF
TRBV7-2 | CASIYRSSGNTIYF
TRBV6-5 | CASSSTSGNSYEQYF
TRBV5-1 | CASSQLTSDPYEQYF
TRBV11-3 | CASSLDGTGGSEQFF
TRBV2 | CASSEGAREKLFF
TRBV18 | CASSRTSGGSHNEQFF
TRBV7-2 | CASSLATGWDTEAFF
TRBV12-5 | CASGLFSRGLINPGSYNEQFF
TRBV6-5 | CASSYSLDRYEAFF
TRBV5-1 | CASSRGGHEQYF
TRBV6-5 | CASSYRRTGGNYGYTF
TRBV7-9 | CASSADPTGAGEKLFF
TRBV7-9 | CASSLQDTQYF
TRBV7-9 | CASSPGLFTDTQYF
TRBV5-1 | CASSTVGQVGTEAFF
TRBV5-4 | CASSLAAGLTDTQYF
TRBV18 | CASSPGRVGTDTQYF
TRBV11-3 | CASSLDPASGAQYF
TRBV11-2 | CASSSSGLYEQYF
TRBV7-9 | CASSNGQGFGYTF
TRBV7-3 | CASSPDREVGEQFF
TRBV6-5 | CASSYSDRRDTQYF
TRBV4-2 | CASSSRTSGETQYF
TRBV30 | CAWSVPRRGEKLFF
TRBV5-1 | CASRQGAQNTEAFF
TRBV7-9 | CASSSGQGNSPLHF
TRBV5-6 | CASSRAGTSGSREQFF
TRBV29-1 | CSVAILTGNYGYTF
TRBV7-2 | CASSLARGLQYEQYF
TRBV15 | CATSRGTTQGAREKLFF
TRBV18 | CASSPTGTGKAGELFF
TRBV4-3 | CASSLQGDHQETQYF
TRBV6-6 | CASSYQGGRAYNEQFF
TRBV15 | CATSRATISGNTIYF
TRBV7-2 | CASSLALAGAGTDTQYF
TRBV18 | CASSPDFNNEQFF
TRBV4-2 | CASSPSGGLYTQYF
TRBV19 | CASTAGVAAFF
TRBV11-2 | CASREAPTQETQYF
TRBV6-5 | CASSLGTAPNYGYTF
TRBV9 | CASSVGDTGELFF
TRBV6-6 | CASSYYQRTDTQYF